This T cell receptor (beta chain) derives from a study of OX40 agonist ivuxolimab in advanced cancers. Patients with autoimmune history or systemic immunosuppression were excluded. Repertoires were generated with immunoSEQ multiplex PCR, while TCRdb's copy carries only in-frame clones and drops some. The sample lists approximately 100,000 clones; approximately 90% were seen once. Germline CDR1 LNHDA, CDR2 SQIVND (reference sequence). This CDR3 is 15 amino acids long. The trim removed 7 bases at V and 1 base at J, leaving 6 bases unmatched. Specimen: CD4+ or CD8+ T cells sorted from blood, collected in a trial of the OX40 agonist ivuxolimab. The TCR sequence derives from an adult with an advanced solid tumor such as melanoma, head and neck, liver or kidney cancer. The chain recombines TRBV19 with TRBJ1-3; 8 bases fit TRBD1. The CDR3 here is CASISGGTSGNTIYF. Written as DNA, the CDR3 is TGTGCCAGTATCTCAGGGGGCACGTCTGGAAACACCATATATTTT.